This TCR beta chain came from a study of cytomegalovirus exposure and HLA in healthy donors. Assay: immunoSEQ multiplex PCR; the TCRdb copy retains only in-frame clones and omits some. The repertoire includes tens of thousands of clones, 96% of them detected once, and roughly 0.82% sits in the top ten. This clone has a single count. Its cognate antigen is unknown. Study observations and caveats: CMV antigen specificity of a few CMV-associated chains was confirmed in vitro. A classifier reportedly called cytomegalovirus status with high sensitivity and specificity.

The receptor's source is a man aged 18 to 30 in good health and CMV-seronegative. Input material: PBMCs.

This chain's CDR3 is CASSEGKDRDAEAFF. CDR3 nucleotides: TGCGCCAGCAGTGAAGGGAAGGACAGGGATGCTGAAGCTTTCTTT. The rearrangement uses TRBV10-1 and TRBJ1-1; TRBD1 matches 8 bases. The junction had 9 bases not matched to a gene; V was cut back by 3 bases and J by 6 bases. CDR3 length: 15 amino acids. CDR1 is WNHNN and CDR2 is SYGVQD in the germline V gene (reference sequence).